These 16 T cell receptor beta chains were all obtained from the same sample, sequenced in a study of shared clonotypes between healthy human individuals. Assay: immunoSEQ multiplex PCR; the TCRdb copy retains only in-frame clones and omits some. The sample contains about 79,000 clones, 62% of which appear only once. The sequencing sample was made of memory CD8+ T cells sorted from blood. Subset described: CD45RO+ cells pooled with CCR7-negative TemRA cells. Receptors were obtained from a man aged 25 to 40 in good health.

This clone was detected a few times. This sequence joins TRBV28 and TRBJ1-4; 8 bases are a match to TRBD1. This CDR3 comprises 14 residues. CDR1 and CDR2 from the germline V gene are MDHEN and SYDVKM. J gave up 11 bases and V 2 bases, and 7 bases lay outside the gene matches. The CDR3 sequence is CASSLADRVMKLFF. The CDR3 DNA is TGTGCCAGCAGTTTAGCGGACAGGGTGATGAAACTGTTTTTT.

The V and J genes are TRBV5-5 and TRBJ2-1; 8 bases match TRBD2. Germline V lookup: CDR1 SGHKS, CDR2 YYEKEE (reference sequence). The length of the CDR3 is 14 residues. Trimming cost V 4 bases and J 5 bases; bases outside gene matches: 5. This CDR3 is CASSLGLGDNEQFF. Written as DNA, the CDR3 is TGTGCCAGCAGCCTGGGACTAGGGGACAATGAGCAGTTCTTC. Full variable domain (remainder filled in from reference TRBV5-5 and TRBJ2-1): DAGVTQSPTHLIKTRGQQVTLRCSPISGHKSVSWYQQVLGQGPQFIFQYYEKEERGRGNFPDRFSARQFPNYSSELNVNALLLGDSALYLCASSLGLGDNEQFFGPGTRLTVL.

Many counts were recorded for this clone. A much larger clone sits a single nucleotide away, making a read error possible. In the same sample, other DNA sequences code for this CDR3. The chain is built from TRBV28 and TRBJ1-2; D not resolved. V lost 4 bases and J lost 0, with 0 bases in between. This CDR3 region has 11 residues. The germline V gene encodes CDR1 MDHEN and CDR2 SYDVKM. CDR3 DNA: TGTGCCAGCAGTTCTAACTATGGCTACACCTTC. It specifies CASSSNYGYTF.

The rearrangement joins TRBV6-4 to TRBJ2-3; D is undetermined. Trimming cost V 3 bases and J 1 base, with 8 bases left between them. The CDR3 extends over 14 amino acids. The germline V gene has CDR1 MRHNA and CDR2 SNTAGT. In nucleotides, the CDR3 is TGTGCCAGCAGTGAGCTAAGCGGCACAGATACGCAGTATTTT. Protein: CASSELSGTDTQYF.

This clone was observed a few times. The chain uses TRBV6-5 and TRBJ1-1, with D uncertain. Trimming took 0 bases from V and 1 from J, leaving 9 bases between them. The germline V gene encodes CDR1 MNHEY and CDR2 SVGAGI. The CDR3 loop spans 15 amino acids. The CDR3 nucleotides read TGTGCCAGCAGTTACTCGACACAGCCGAACACTGAAGCTTTCTTT. Residues: CASSYSTQPNTEAFF.

A single count supports this clone. The chain employs TRBV27 and TRBJ1-2, with D tentatively TRBD1 (6 bases). From germline, CDR1 is MNHEY and CDR2 SMNVEV (reference sequence). Trimming cost V 5 bases and J 0 bases, with 10 bases left between them. This CDR3 comprises 14 residues. CDR3 region: CASSIQGANYGYTF. CDR3 coding DNA: TGTGCCAGCAGTATACAGGGAGCTAACTATGGCTACACCTTC.

The rearrangement uses TRBV7-2 and TRBJ2-7; maybe TRBD1 (5 bases). V shed 2 bases and J shed 3 bases, with 11 bases lying between them. The length of the CDR3 is 14 residues. Looked up from germline, CDR1 is SGHTA and CDR2 is FQGNSA. CDR3 DNA sequence: TGTGCCAGCAGCTTAACGGGCCAGGGCTACGAGCAGTACTTC. Its translation is CASSLTGQGYEQYF.

The chain links TRBV5-1 to TRBJ1-5, with 10 bases fitting TRBD1. The CDR3 spans 15 residues. Looked up from germline, CDR1 is SGHRS and CDR2 is YFSETQ. V trimming: 8 bases; J trimming: 7 bases; junction bases outside the gene matches: 12. The CDR3 loop reads CARYPGQGLGQPQHF. CDR3 DNA sequence: TGCGCCAGATATCCGGGACAGGGGTTGGGACAGCCCCAGCATTTT.

The rearrangement links TRBV9 to TRBJ2-5; D is uncertain. V lost 0 bases to trimming and J lost 3 bases, with 9 bases between them. Germline V gene data show CDR1 as SGDLS and CDR2 as YYNGEE. The CDR3 is made up of 14 amino acids. CDR3 amino acids: CASSVGVAEETQYF. Here the CDR3 DNA reads TGTGCCAGCAGCGTAGGGGTGGCAGAAGAGACCCAGTACTTC.

The J gene is TRBJ2-1, the V gene TRBV19, with 12 bases lining up with TRBD2. Germline V gene data show CDR1 as LNHDA and CDR2 as SQIVND (reference sequence). V dropped 4 bases and J dropped 9; count of bases not matched to a gene: 7. The CDR3 spans 15 residues. In DNA, the CDR3 is TGTGCCAGTAGTACCTGGACTAGCGGGATAAGTGAGCAGTTCTTC. Translation gives CASSTWTSGISEQFF.

A remark on this clone: Only one base separates this from a far larger clonotype, so it likely reflects a read error. The V call is TRBV4-3, the J call TRBJ1-1, with D unclear. V lost 8 bases, J lost 2 bases, and 12 bases lay in between. This CDR3 is 13 amino acids long. CDR1 LGHNA and CDR2 YSLEER come from the germline V gene. This CDR3 is CASGPQRNTEAFF. Here the CDR3 DNA reads TGCGCCAGCGGCCCACAGCGAAACACTGAAGCTTTCTTT.

This chain links TRBV4-1 with TRBJ1-4, with D uncertain. From germline, CDR1 is MGHRA and CDR2 YSYEKL. V gave up 1 base and J gave up 7 bases, with 16 bases separating them. This CDR3 region has 16 residues. In DNA, the CDR3 is TGCGCCAGCAGCCAAGGCGTTGGAGGGAATCGTGAAAAACTGTTTTTT. It yields the protein CASSQGVGGNREKLFF.

J is TRBJ2-1 and V is TRBV28, with D unresolved. Germline lookup yields CDR1 MDHEN and CDR2 SYDVKM. Trimming removed 4 bases from V and 3 bases from J, with 16 bases in between. The CDR3 runs 16 residues. In DNA, the CDR3 is TGTGCCAGCAGTTCGGACCCAGCTAGGGTCTACAATGAGCAGTTCTTC. This codes for CASSSDPARVYNEQFF.

The V gene is TRBV6-6, the J gene TRBJ2-7, with D possibly TRBD2 on 6 matching bases. V shed 4 bases and J shed 2 bases, with 12 bases lying between them. Germline lookup yields CDR1 MNHNY and CDR2 SVGAGI (reference sequence). The CDR3 contains 14 residues. CDR3 loop: CASSSPSVPYEQYF. DNA for the CDR3: TGTGCCAGCAGTTCGCCTAGCGTCCCCTACGAGCAGTACTTC.

This clone was seen repeatedly, ten times or more. The chain has TRBV4-3 and TRBJ2-6; D unclear. Looked up from germline, CDR1 is LGHNA and CDR2 is YSLEER. The CDR3 covers 16 residues. Trimming stripped 0 bases from V and 1 base from J, with 7 bases between. CDR3 protein: CASSQETGSGANVLTF. DNA of the CDR3: TGCGCCAGCAGCCAAGAAACTGGGTCTGGGGCCAACGTCCTGACTTTC.

V gene TRBV29-1 combines with J gene TRBJ2-7, with TRBD2 as a possible D gene (5 bases). The CDR3 has 13 residues. Germline lookup yields CDR1 SQVTM and CDR2 ANQGSEA. V was pared by 7 bases and J by 3 bases, with 16 bases between. The CDR3 spells CSALTAGDYEQYF. For the CDR3, the DNA is TGCAGCGCCCTGACCGCCGGGGACTACGAGCAGTACTTC.